A single sample is the source of the 13 T cell receptor beta chains below, sequenced in a study of PD-1 blockade in classical Hodgkin lymphoma. Profiled with immunoSEQ multiplex PCR; TCRdb holds only in-frame clones, not every one. The sample carries about 97,000 clones, approximately 90% recorded once. With no exception, relapse followed autologous stem cell transplantation in all patients, and brentuximab vedotin exposure varied. The specimen was peripheral blood mononuclear cells (PBMCs), collected before the second cycle of nivolumab. All receptors derive from a human donor with classical Hodgkin lymphoma.

This chain's CDR3 is CASPIGGASVDTQYF. In nucleotides, the CDR3 is TGTGCCAGCCCCATCGGGGGGGCCTCGGTAGATACGCAGTATTTT. The chain has TRBV7-9 and TRBJ2-3; 8 nucleotides line up with TRBD2. J lost 5 bases, V lost 8 bases, and 12 bases had no gene match. From germline, CDR1 is SEHNR and CDR2 FQNEAQ (reference sequence). The CDR3 covers 15 residues. Looking up the rest from reference TRBV7-9 and TRBJ2-3 gives the full variable domain: DTGVSQNPRHKITKRGQNVTFRCDPISEHNRLYWYRQTLGQGPEFLTYFQNEAQLEKSRLLSDRFSAERPKGSFSTLEIQRTEQGDSAMYLCASPIGGASVDTQYFGPGTRLTVL.

V usage is TRBV6-6 and J usage is TRBJ1-2; possible D gene TRBD1, 6 bases. Germline assignment: CDR1 MNHNY and CDR2 SVGAGI (reference sequence). Deletions cut 10 bases from V and 2 bases from J, with 14 bases between. The CDR3 loop spans 13 amino acids. CDR3 DNA: TGTGCCACCACCGACAGGACCAACTATGGCTACACCTTC. Encoded protein: CATTDRTNYGYTF.

The chain employs TRBV5-1 and TRBJ2-2; 8 bases map to TRBD2. Germline values: CDR1 SGHRS, CDR2 YFSETQ. This CDR3 has 17 amino acids. V lost 7 bases, J lost 4 bases, and 15 bases stayed unmatched. CDR3 sequence: CASGPGRLAGGTGELFF. The CDR3 nucleotides read TGCGCCAGCGGCCCGGGGCGGCTAGCGGGTGGCACCGGGGAGCTGTTTTTT. Combining the CDR3 with reference TRBV5-1 and TRBJ2-2 gives the whole variable domain KAGVTQTPRYLIKTRGQQVTLSCSPISGHRSVSWYQQTPGQGLQFLFEYFSETQRNKGNFPGRFSGRQFSNSRSEMNVSTLELGDSALYLCASGPGRLAGGTGELFFGEGSRLTVL.

The V call is TRBV9, the J call TRBJ2-6, with 10 nucleotides matching TRBD1. The germline gives CDR1 SGDLS, CDR2 YYNGEE. The V and J ends lost 3 bases and 0 bases, in that order; junction bases with no gene match: 9. The CDR3 contains 19 residues. As DNA, the CDR3 is TGTGCCAGCAGCGAGATGGGGACAGGGGCCCTCTCTGGGGCCAACGTCCTGACTTTC. Protein: CASSEMGTGALSGANVLTF.

The chain uses TRBV5-1 and TRBJ1-4, with D perhaps matching TRBD1 (5 bases). Germline CDR1 and CDR2: SGHRS and YFSETQ. Trimming took 2 bases from V and 0 from J, leaving 8 bases between them. The CDR3 spans 15 residues. Here the CDR3 DNA reads TGCGCCAGCAGCTTCGGAGGGGCAACTAATGAAAAACTGTTTTTT. Protein sequence: CASSFGGATNEKLFF.

This chain joins TRBV13 and TRBJ1-2, with a tentative D call TRBD1 (5 bases). Germline V CDR1 and CDR2: PRHDT, FYEKMQ (reference sequence). V was trimmed by 7 bases and J by 7 bases, leaving 16 bases between them. The CDR3 loop spans 13 amino acids. The CDR3 DNA reads as TGTGCCAGCATGGCATGGGGCCTAAGTGGCTACACCTTC. Translation gives CASMAWGLSGYTF.

The chain uses TRBV5-1 and TRBJ2-5, with 9 bases aligning to TRBD1. Trimming at V came to 2 bases and at J to 2 bases, leaving 1 base not matched to a gene. The CDR3 extends over 14 amino acids. CDR1 and CDR2 (germline): SGHRS, YFSETQ. CDR3 sequence: CASSLQGAQETQYF. The CDR3 DNA sequence: TGCGCCAGCAGCTTACAGGGGGCGCAAGAGACCCAGTACTTC.

The chain employs TRBV4-2 and TRBJ2-1; D is perhaps TRBD2 (6 bases). Germline values: CDR1 LGHNA, CDR2 YNFKEQ. The CDR3 consists of 17 residues. Deletions cut 1 base from V and 2 bases from J, with 15 bases between. The CDR3 region is CASSQGPSVTTYNEQFF. CDR3 in DNA: TGTGCCAGCAGCCAAGGGCCTAGCGTAACAACCTACAATGAGCAGTTCTTC.

The chain recombines TRBV5-1 with TRBJ1-1, with 10 bases identical to TRBD1. V dropped 7 bases and J dropped 3; count of bases not matched to a gene: 6. Per the germline V gene, CDR1 is SGHRS and CDR2 is YFSETQ. This CDR3 spans 14 amino acids. CDR3 DNA sequence: TGCGCCAGCCACCGGGACAGGGGCGACACTGAAGCTTTCTTT. Protein product: CASHRDRGDTEAFF.

The chain joins TRBV6-5 to TRBJ2-6; no firm D call. The ends were cut back, 0 bases at V and 0 bases at J, with 6 bases in the middle. CDR1 MNHEY and CDR2 SVGAGI come from the germline V gene. The CDR3 extends over 16 amino acids. Written as DNA, the CDR3 is TGTGCCAGCAGTTACTCGTTCGGCTCTGGGGCCAACGTCCTGACTTTC. Translating gives CASSYSFGSGANVLTF.

V gene TRBV7-2 combines with J gene TRBJ2-5; TRBD1 aligns across 7 bases. J was trimmed by 4 bases and V by 4 bases; bases with no gene match: 6. The CDR3 totals 14 residues. CDR1 and CDR2 from the germline V gene are SGHTA and FQGNSA. CDR3 in DNA: TGTGCCAGCAGCTCCCGACAGGGCCGAGAGACCCAGTACTTC. Protein product: CASSSRQGRETQYF.

The rearrangement links TRBV25-1 to TRBJ2-7; 10 bases match TRBD1. The CDR3 loop spans 13 amino acids. Trimming cost V 10 bases and J 3 bases; bases outside gene matches: 6. CDR1 is MGHDK, CDR2 SYGVNS, per germline. CDR3 region: CATTTGGYYEQYF. The DNA for the CDR3 is TGTGCCACCACGACAGGGGGCTACTACGAGCAGTACTTC.

Only a few counts were recorded for this clone. This chain joins TRBV10-3 and TRBJ2-3; TRBD2 agrees at 7 bases. This CDR3 region has 16 residues. Germline CDR1 reads ENHRY; CDR2 reads SYGVKD. V was clipped by 3 bases and J by 2 bases; unmatched bases: 8. CDR3 coding DNA: TGTGCCATCAGTGACCTCCGCGGGGGAGACACAGATACGCAGTATTTT. Amino acid sequence: CAISDLRGGDTDTQYF.